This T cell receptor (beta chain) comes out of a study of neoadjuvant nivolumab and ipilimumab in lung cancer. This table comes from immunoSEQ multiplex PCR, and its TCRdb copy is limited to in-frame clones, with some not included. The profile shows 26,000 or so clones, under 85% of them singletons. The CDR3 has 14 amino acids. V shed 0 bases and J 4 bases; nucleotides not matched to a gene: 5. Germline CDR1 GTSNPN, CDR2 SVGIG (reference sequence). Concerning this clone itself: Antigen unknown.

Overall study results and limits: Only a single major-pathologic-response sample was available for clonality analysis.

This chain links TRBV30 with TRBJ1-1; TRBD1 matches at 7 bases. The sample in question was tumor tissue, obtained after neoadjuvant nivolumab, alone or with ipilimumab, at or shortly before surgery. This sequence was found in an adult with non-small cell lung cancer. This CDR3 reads CAWSVLSGGTEAFF. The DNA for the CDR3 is TGTGCCTGGAGTGTCTTGTCAGGGGGCACTGAAGCTTTCTTT.